The 25 T cell receptor beta chains listed next were all sequenced from one sample in a study of OX40 agonist ivuxolimab in advanced cancers. Repertoires were generated with immunoSEQ multiplex PCR, while TCRdb's copy carries only in-frame clones and drops some. The profile covers tens of thousands of clones, with roughly nine tenths appearing a single time and about 1.2% taken by the ten largest. The source material was CD4+ or CD8+ T cells sorted from blood, sampled in a trial of the OX40 agonist ivuxolimab. These receptors all come from an adult with an advanced solid tumor such as melanoma, head and neck, liver or kidney cancer.

The chain employs TRBV19 and TRBJ1-1, with D uncertain. The germline gives CDR1 LNHDA, CDR2 SQIVND (reference sequence). The CDR3 sequence is 13 residues long. Trimming removed 3 bases from V and 2 bases from J, with 7 bases in between. This CDR3 is CASSIVVNTEAFF. Written as DNA, the CDR3 is TGTGCCAGTAGTATTGTAGTTAACACTGAAGCTTTCTTT. Variable domain in full (rest from reference TRBV19 and TRBJ1-1): DGGITQSPKYLFRKEGQNVTLSCEQNLNHDAMYWYRQDPGQGLRLIYYSQIVNDFQKGDIAEGYSVSREKKESFPLTVTSAQKNPTAFYLCASSIVVNTEAFFGQGTRLTVV.

This clone was seen a few times. The V gene is TRBV6-5, the J gene TRBJ2-6; no reliable D call. The germline V gene encodes CDR1 MNHEY and CDR2 SVGAGI. The CDR3 contains 14 residues. The ends were cut back, 6 bases at V and 1 base at J, with 7 bases in the middle. The DNA for the CDR3 is TGTGCCAGCAGGGTGGGGTCTGGGGCCAACGTCCTGACTTTC. It codes for CASRVGSGANVLTF.

J is TRBJ1-6 and V is TRBV18, with 9 bases matching TRBD1. Germline lookup yields CDR1 KGHSH and CDR2 LQKENI. V was pared by 4 bases and J by 8 bases, with 6 bases of the junction left unmatched. The CDR3 has 15 residues. This CDR3 reads CASSRYRDRDSPLHF. The CDR3 DNA follows: TGTGCCAGCTCACGTTACCGGGACAGGGATTCACCCCTCCACTTT. Full variable domain (missing parts from reference TRBV18 and TRBJ1-6): NAGVMQNPRHLVRRRGQEARLRCSPMKGHSHVYWYRQLPEEGLKFMVYLQKENIIDESGMPKERFSAEFPKEGPSILRIQQVVRGDSAAYFCASSRYRDRDSPLHFGNGTRLTVT.

This chain uses TRBV7-9 with TRBJ1-3; D uncertain. The CDR3 covers 14 residues. V was clipped by 3 bases and J by 4 bases, with 10 bases between them. Germline assignment: CDR1 SEHNR and CDR2 FQNEAQ (reference sequence). The CDR3 is CASSFDIVGNTIYF. DNA of the CDR3: TGTGCCAGCAGCTTCGACATAGTCGGAAACACCATATATTTT.

This sequence joins TRBV5-1 and TRBJ2-5; D tentatively fits TRBD1 or TRBD2 (5 bases each). Deletions cut 3 bases from V and 5 bases from J, with 14 bases between. The V gene's germline CDR1 is SGHRS and CDR2 YFSETQ. The CDR3 contains 14 residues. The CDR3 spells CASSSLGPRETQYF. The CDR3 nucleotides read TGCGCCAGCAGCTCTCTGGGACCGAGGGAGACCCAGTACTTC.

The chain couples TRBV7-6 to TRBJ2-5, with unresolved D. The CDR3 runs to 15 residues. Looked up from germline, CDR1 is SGHVS and CDR2 is FNYEAQ. V was pared by 0 bases and J by 4 bases, with 12 bases between. CDR3 loop: CASSLAALGRETQYF. CDR3 sequence (DNA): TGTGCCAGCAGCTTAGCAGCCCTGGGAAGAGAGACCCAGTACTTC. Looking up the rest from reference TRBV7-6 and TRBJ2-5 gives the full variable domain: GAGVSQSPRYKVTKRGQDVALRCDPISGHVSLYWYRQALGQGPEFLTYFNYEAQQDKSGLPNDRFSAERPEGSISTLTIQRTEQRDSAMYRCASSLAALGRETQYFGPGTRLLVL.

The CDR3 is CASSLASGGAWNTIYF. CDR3 nucleotide sequence: TGCGCCAGCAGCTTGGCCTCCGGGGGCGCGTGGAACACCATATATTTT. The chain employs TRBV5-1 and TRBJ1-3; a weak D match, TRBD1 (6 bases). The ends were cut back, 0 bases at V and 7 bases at J, with 17 bases in the middle. From germline, CDR1 is SGHRS and CDR2 YFSETQ. This CDR3 region has 16 residues.

This chain joins TRBV27 and TRBJ1-1; 10 bases match TRBD1. V lost 2 bases to trimming and J lost 4 bases; unmatched junction nucleotides: 13. Germline lookup yields CDR1 MNHEY and CDR2 SMNVEV (reference sequence). The CDR3 contains 18 residues. The CDR3 coding sequence is TGTGCCAGCAGTTTACGGGGACAGGGGAGGCTTCTTAGCACTGAAGCTTTCTTT. Translating it yields CASSLRGQGRLLSTEAFF.

The chain has TRBV5-1 and TRBJ2-3; 11 bases are a match to TRBD2. The ends lost 5 bases at V and 5 bases at J; junction bases unmatched: 10. The CDR3 is 16 amino acids. The germline gives CDR1 SGHRS, CDR2 YFSETQ. The CDR3 DNA reads TGCGCCAGCAGACACCTTAGCGGGGGGGCGGTAGATACGCAGTATTTT. This encodes CASRHLSGGAVDTQYF.

The chain combines TRBV10-3 with TRBJ2-7; 7 bases map to TRBD1. The junction had 4 bases not matched to a gene; V was cut back by 4 bases and J by 4 bases. Germline CDR1 and CDR2: ENHRY and SYGVKD. CDR3 length: 13 residues. CDR3 amino acids: CAISARDSYEQYF. CDR3 DNA sequence: TGTGCCATCAGTGCACGGGACAGTTACGAGCAGTACTTC.

This clone was counted once. The rearrangement joins TRBV5-1 to TRBJ2-1, with D possibly matching TRBD2 (6 bases). This CDR3 contains 15 residues. V gave up 0 bases and J gave up 2 bases, with 9 bases separating them. In germline, CDR1 is SGHRS, CDR2 YFSETQ. CDR3 residues: CASSLVSGTYNEQFF. DNA of the CDR3: TGCGCCAGCAGCTTGGTTAGCGGAACCTACAATGAGCAGTTCTTC.

J is TRBJ2-1 and V is TRBV9, with 14 bases aligning to TRBD2. The CDR3 sequence is 15 residues long. The V and J ends lost 0 bases and 8 bases, in that order; junction bases with no gene match: 1. The germline V gene has CDR1 SGDLS and CDR2 YYNGEE. CDR3 loop: CASSVGLAGGHEQFF. The CDR3 coding sequence is TGTGCCAGCAGCGTAGGACTAGCGGGGGGGCATGAGCAGTTCTTC.

The rearrangement links TRBV9 to TRBJ2-5; 7 bases line up with TRBD1. Germline loops: CDR1 SGDLS, CDR2 YYNGEE. The CDR3 consists of 16 residues. V lost 4 bases and J lost 6; bases outside the gene matches: 15. This CDR3 is CASSPGFGQAVKTQYF. The CDR3 DNA follows: TGTGCCAGCAGCCCAGGGTTCGGACAGGCAGTGAAGACCCAGTACTTC.

This clone was found once. The chain employs TRBV5-1 and TRBJ1-6; tentative D call: TRBD1 (5 bases). CDR1 is SGHRS and CDR2 is YFSETQ in the germline V gene. V was trimmed by 9 bases and J by 7 bases, leaving 17 bases between them. There are 14 residues in the CDR3. The CDR3, as DNA: TGCGCCACGCGCAAGGGGCCAGACAATTCACCCCTCCACTTT. Protein: CATRKGPDNSPLHF.

The chain uses TRBV6-5 and TRBJ1-2; TRBD1 might be the D (6 bases). The CDR3 is made up of 15 amino acids. Per germline, CDR1 MNHEY and CDR2 SVGAGI. V lost 7 bases and J lost 4, with 19 bases in between. The CDR3 loop is CASKGAGHRLYGYTF. CDR3 sequence (DNA): TGTGCCAGCAAGGGTGCGGGACACCGTCTCTATGGCTACACCTTC.

This clone was seen a handful of times. The CDR3 DNA reads as TGTGCCAGCAGCTTAACCTACGGGGAGCTGTTTTTT. Its protein is CASSLTYGELFF. The chain joins TRBV7-3 to TRBJ2-2; D gene ambiguous. Germline V gene lookup returns CDR1 SGHTA and CDR2 FQGTGA. V gave up 0 bases and J gave up 7 bases, with 3 bases separating them. The length of the CDR3 is 12 residues. Based on the CDR3 plus reference TRBV7-3 and TRBJ2-2, the full variable domain is GAGVSQTPSNKVTEKGKYVELRCDPISGHTALYWYRQSLGQGPEFLIYFQGTGAADDSGLPNDRFFAVRPEGSVSTLKIQRTERGDSAVYLCASSLTYGELFFGEGSRLTVL.

V is TRBV7-2 and J is TRBJ1-1, with 8 bases lining up with TRBD1. The germline V gene has CDR1 SGHTA and CDR2 FQGNSA. V lost 1 base and J lost 0; bases outside the gene matches: 4. This CDR3 comprises 16 residues. CDR3 bases: TGTGCCAGCAGCTTAGTTGGGACAGGTATGAACACTGAAGCTTTCTTT. Residues: CASSLVGTGMNTEAFF. The complete variable domain, with remaining parts taken from reference TRBV7-2 and TRBJ1-1, reads GAGVSQSPSNKVTEKGKDVELRCDPISGHTALYWYRQSLGQGLEFLIYFQGNSAPDKSGLPSDRFSAERTGGSVSTLTIQRTQQEDSAVYLCASSLVGTGMNTEAFFGQGTRLTVV.

The V gene is TRBV20-1, the J gene TRBJ1-2; D possibly corresponds to TRBD1 (5 bases). The CDR3 is made up of 11 amino acids. Germline V CDR1 and CDR2: DFQATT, SNEGSKA (reference sequence). The CDR3 reads CRAGLNNGYTF. For the CDR3, the DNA is TGCAGAGCGGGACTGAACAATGGCTACACCTTC.

This chain links TRBV18 with TRBJ1-3, with D possibly matching TRBD1 (5 bases). There are 19 residues in the CDR3. Germline CDR1 is KGHSH and CDR2 is LQKENI. The V gene lost 3 bases and the J gene lost 0 bases, with 21 bases spanning the gap. This CDR3 is CASSPRDYIPRGSGNTIYF. The CDR3 coding sequence is TGTGCCAGCTCACCTCGGGACTACATACCTAGAGGCTCTGGAAACACCATATATTTT.

CDR3 in amino acids: CASSEALFQKPNQPQHF. CDR3 bases: TGTGCCAGCAGTGAAGCGCTTTTTCAGAAACCTAATCAGCCCCAGCATTTT. The chain couples TRBV6-1 to TRBJ1-5; no clear D gene. Trimming took 0 bases from V and 4 from J, leaving 16 bases between them. The CDR3 loop spans 17 amino acids. Germline CDR1 reads MNHNS; CDR2 reads SASEGT.

The CDR3 loop is CASSLEPGQGKGSPLHF. CDR3 nucleotide sequence: TGCGCCAGCAGCTTGGAGCCCGGACAGGGGAAAGGTTCACCCCTCCACTTT. This chain uses TRBV5-1 with TRBJ1-6; 9 bases fit TRBD1. Losses at the gene ends were 0 bases for V and 9 bases for J; bases not matched to a gene: 10. The CDR3 spans 17 residues. Germline-derived CDR1 and CDR2 are SGHRS and YFSETQ.

The chain carries TRBV5-1 and TRBJ2-2; 7 bases line up with TRBD1. Germline V gene lookup returns CDR1 SGHRS and CDR2 YFSETQ. The CDR3 contains 15 residues. After removal of 5 bases from V and 1 base from J, the junction contained 5 bases not matched to a gene. The CDR3 region has the DNA TGCGCCAGCAGACGACAGGGTGAGAACACCGGGGAGCTGTTTTTT. Encoded protein: CASRRQGENTGELFF.

CDR3 sequence reads: CASSKAGKTGTYEQYF. CDR3 nucleotides: TGTGCCAGCAGCAAAGCCGGGAAGACGGGGACCTACGAGCAGTACTTC. V usage is TRBV21-1 and J usage is TRBJ2-7; TRBD2 was called by the table and not checked on the DNA. TRBV21-1 is a recognized pseudogene. The CDR3 runs to 16 residues.

This clone was seen a few times. This chain connects TRBV18 to TRBJ2-7; D may be TRBD2 (5 bases). Trimming removed 2 bases from V and 0 bases from J, with 14 bases in between. Germline lookup yields CDR1 KGHSH and CDR2 LQKENI. CDR3 length: 16 residues. CDR3 amino acids: CASSPTQRPSSYEQYF. The CDR3 region has the DNA TGTGCCAGCTCACCAACTCAGCGGCCGAGCTCCTACGAGCAGTACTTC.

This sequence joins TRBV6-1 and TRBJ2-7; 11 positions match TRBD2. The germline V gene encodes CDR1 MNHNS and CDR2 SASEGT. The CDR3 consists of 14 residues. After removal of 5 bases from V and 2 bases from J, the junction contained 2 bases not matched to a gene. The CDR3 protein is CASSISGGAYEQYF. As DNA, the CDR3 is TGTGCCAGCAGTATTAGCGGGGGGGCCTACGAGCAGTACTTC.